One sample yielded the 13 T cell receptor beta chains listed below, sequenced in a study of early T cells in non-severe SARS-CoV-2 infection. TCRdb reanalysed the 5' RACE reads using MiXCR and keeps one entry per CDR3 protein. The repertoire holds fewer than 130,000 distinct CDR3 sequences, with around 12% as singletons. The specimen comprised whole blood, sampled at baseline. The receptors derive from an adult who was a healthcare worker with PCR-confirmed SARS-CoV-2 infection or an uninfected control (not recorded which).

The chain is built from TRBV2 and TRBJ2-7; D is possibly TRBD2 (6 bases). The V and J ends lost 2 bases and 1 base respectively, with 18 bases between them. Germline lookup yields CDR1 SNHLY and CDR2 FYNNEI. This CDR3 is built from 17 residues. This CDR3 is CASSEQSEGPASYEQYF. As DNA, the CDR3 is TGTGCCAGCAGTGAACAATCGGAGGGGCCCGCTTCCTACGAGCAGTACTTC.

The chain joins TRBV29-1 to TRBJ2-1; D tentatively fits TRBD1 or TRBD2 (5 bases each). This CDR3 has 14 amino acids. Deletions cut 7 bases from V and 4 bases from J, with 17 bases between. Germline CDR1 SQVTM, CDR2 ANQGSEA. The CDR3 reads CSGRLGVSYNEQFF. CDR3 nucleotide sequence: TGCAGCGGAAGACTGGGGGTCAGTTACAATGAGCAGTTCTTC.

The table lists this clonotype with a few counts. This chain joins TRBV9 and TRBJ2-2; D remains unclear. V was clipped by 0 bases and J by 0 bases, with 6 bases between them. The CDR3 has 15 residues. Germline loops: CDR1 SGDLS, CDR2 YYNGEE. The CDR3 DNA reads TGTGCCAGCAGCGTAGGGAACTCGAACACCGGGGAGCTGTTTTTT. Protein sequence: CASSVGNSNTGELFF.

In its sample, this clonotype was seen a few times. The rearrangement uses TRBV5-5 and TRBJ2-3; D possibly corresponds to TRBD2 (5 bases). Germline V gene data show CDR1 as SGHKS and CDR2 as YYEKEE (reference sequence). The length of the CDR3 is 15 residues. V lost 4 bases to trimming and J lost 3 bases, with 15 bases between them. This chain's CDR3 is CASSVQEVETDTQYF. CDR3 bases: TGTGCCAGCAGCGTCCAGGAGGTTGAGACAGATACGCAGTATTTT.

This chain joins TRBV20-1 and TRBJ1-3, with D unclear. The germline V gene has CDR1 DFQATT and CDR2 SNEGSKA (reference sequence). The CDR3 runs to 13 residues. Trimming removed 5 bases at V and 0 bases at J, with 8 bases between. This CDR3 is CSAERTSGNTIYF. CDR3 in DNA: TGCAGTGCTGAACGGACCTCTGGAAACACCATATATTTT.

The chain uses TRBV28 and TRBJ1-5, with TRBD1 identical over 7 bases. The CDR3 has 16 amino acids. The ends lost 6 bases at V and 3 bases at J; junction bases unmatched: 11. Germline CDR1 MDHEN, CDR2 SYDVKM. The DNA for the CDR3 is TGTGCCAGCAGAAAGGGGGCGCATGGGTCCAATCAGCCCCAGCATTTT. Translating gives CASRKGAHGSNQPQHF.

The chain carries TRBV5-1 and TRBJ2-1; 16 nucleotides line up with TRBD2. With 4 bases clipped from V and 8 bases from J, the junction kept 9 bases outside the gene matches. Germline-derived CDR1 and CDR2 are SGHRS and YFSETQ. This CDR3 region has 17 residues. In DNA form, the CDR3 reads TGCGCCAGCAGCCGGGGACTAGCGGGAGGGCCGTTCGATGAGCAGTTCTTC. Translated, it gives CASSRGLAGGPFDEQFF.

This chain links TRBV9 with TRBJ2-7; unclear D gene. The CDR3 is 13 amino acids. Per germline, CDR1 SGDLS and CDR2 YYNGEE. Between the trimmed V and J ends, which lost 0 bases and 5 bases, there was a span of 9 bases. CDR3 nucleotide sequence: TGTGCCAGCAGCGTAGACGTCCTTAACGAGCAGTACTTC. Protein product: CASSVDVLNEQYF.

The chain is built from TRBV2 and TRBJ1-1; tentatively, D is TRBD1 (5 bases). This CDR3 is 13 amino acids long. V was shortened by 8 bases and J by 3 bases, with 13 bases between the two germline ends. The V gene's germline CDR1 is SNHLY and CDR2 FYNNEI. CDR3 bases: TGTGCCAGCCTCTGGGGGATGGACACTGAAGCTTTCTTT. It encodes CASLWGMDTEAFF.

The genes are TRBV12-3 or TRBV12-4 and TRBJ2-5; a possible D gene is TRBD1 (6 bases). Trimming left V 6 bases short and J 9 bases short, with 26 bases between. The CDR3 spans 16 residues. The chain's CDR3 is CASSTPDSKIPQSQYF. The DNA for the CDR3 is TGTGCCAGCAGCACCCCGGACAGTAAGATCCCCCAATCCCAGTACTTC.

J is TRBJ2-7 and V is TRBV5-1, with TRBD1 identical over 8 bases. Germline V lookup: CDR1 SGHRS, CDR2 YFSETQ. With V trimmed by 8 bases and J by 3 bases, 10 bases remained unmatched. CDR3 size: 14 residues. DNA of the CDR3: TGCGCCAGTTCTTCCATGACAGGGGACTACGAGCAGTACTTC. It yields the protein CASSSMTGDYEQYF.

This clonotype was detected only a few times. The chain links TRBV7-3 to TRBJ2-1; 8 bases fit TRBD2. V was pared by 5 bases and J by 4 bases, with 7 bases of the junction left unmatched. Germline V CDR1 and CDR2: SGHTA, FQGTGA. There are 15 residues in the CDR3. The CDR3 nucleotides read TGTGCCAGCAGCATTGGACTAGCCATTTACAATGAGCAGTTCTTC. Translating gives CASSIGLAIYNEQFF.

This clonotype turned up a few times. The gene calls are TRBV20-1 and TRBJ2-3, with 12 bases lining up with TRBD2. Germline lookup yields CDR1 DFQATT and CDR2 SNEGSKA (reference sequence). CDR3 length equals 16 residues. V gave up 4 bases and J gave up 0 bases; unmatched junction bases: 5. CDR3 amino acids: CSAITTSGGSTDTQYF. DNA of the CDR3: TGCAGTGCTATTACGACTAGCGGGGGTAGCACAGATACGCAGTATTTT.